One sample yielded the 16 T cell receptor beta chains listed below, sequenced in a study of blood T cell repertoires in COVID-19. Libraries were prepared by immunoSEQ multiplex PCR; TCRdb keeps only in-frame clonotypes and omits some of them. The sample has around 430,000 clones; about 87% are singletons. The source material was peripheral blood. These receptor sequences come from a woman aged 45-65 years with COVID-19, enrolled during active disease.

The chain uses TRBV9 and TRBJ1-4, with 7 bases fitting TRBD1. CDR1 SGDLS and CDR2 YYNGEE come from the germline V gene. The CDR3 contains 14 residues. Losses at the gene ends were 0 bases for V and 11 bases for J; bases not matched to a gene: 7. CDR3 sequence: CASSVGAGGSKLFF. CDR3 coding DNA: TGTGCCAGCAGCGTAGGCGCAGGGGGAAGTAAACTGTTTTTT.

V gene TRBV5-1 combines with J gene TRBJ2-5, with D possibly matching TRBD2 (7 bases). The germline V and J ends were trimmed by 6 bases and 4 bases, with 13 bases remaining between them. Germline loops: CDR1 SGHRS, CDR2 YFSETQ. The CDR3 length is 13 residues. The CDR3 sequence: CASTEGEGETQYF. DNA of the CDR3: TGCGCCAGCACTGAGGGGGAGGGAGAGACCCAGTACTTC.

This chain links TRBV24-1 with TRBJ2-5; a possible D gene is TRBD1 (5 bases). Trimming left V 0 bases short and J 4 bases short, with 8 bases between. The CDR3 loop spans 14 amino acids. The germline gives CDR1 KGHDR, CDR2 SFDVKD. CDR3 nucleotides: TGTGCCACCAGTGATTTGGGCCAGGGAGAGACCCAGTACTTC. Translation gives CATSDLGQGETQYF.

The chain couples TRBV5-8 to TRBJ1-1, with D hard to call. Between the trimmed V and J ends, which lost 0 bases and 2 bases, there was a span of 11 bases. The CDR3 loop spans 15 amino acids. Germline values: CDR1 SGHTS, CDR2 YDEGEE. The CDR3 DNA follows: TGTGCCAGCAGCTTGGGAACCACATACAACACTGAAGCTTTCTTT. This sequence encodes CASSLGTTYNTEAFF.

The chain is built from TRBV27 and TRBJ2-4, with D possibly TRBD1 on 6 matching bases. V lost 7 bases, J lost 7 bases, and 14 bases lay in between. Per the germline V gene, CDR1 is MNHEY and CDR2 is SMNVEV (reference sequence). The CDR3 sequence is 13 residues long. CDR3 bases: TGTGCCAGCAAGGAGACAGGCTATAACATTCAGTACTTC. It yields the protein CASKETGYNIQYF.

The rearrangement joins TRBV6-5 to TRBJ1-5, with TRBD1 matching over 8 bases. Losses at the gene ends were 8 bases for V and 3 bases for J; bases not matched to a gene: 3. In germline, CDR1 is MNHEY, CDR2 SVGAGI. This CDR3 region has 13 residues. CDR3: CASGQGANQPQHF. In DNA form, the CDR3 reads TGTGCCAGCGGGCAGGGGGCCAATCAGCCCCAGCATTTT.

This clone was found once. The V call is TRBV24-1, the J call TRBJ2-2, with TRBD2 identical over 7 bases. Germline V lookup: CDR1 KGHDR, CDR2 SFDVKD. The CDR3 consists of 17 residues. V shed 4 bases, J shed 4 bases, and the junction held 11 bases outside the gene matches. CDR3: CATSDRRGEQTTGELFF. The CDR3 coding sequence is TGTGCCACCAGTGACCGTCGGGGGGAGCAAACCACCGGGGAGCTGTTTTTT.

The chain employs TRBV7-9 and TRBJ1-1; TRBD1 matches at 11 bases. CDR3 length: 15 amino acids. J was trimmed by 4 bases and V by 5 bases; bases with no gene match: 6. Germline V gives CDR1 SEHNR, CDR2 FQNEAQ (reference sequence). The CDR3 spells CASSTGQGAITEAFF. For the CDR3, the DNA is TGTGCCAGCAGCACTGGACAGGGGGCCATCACTGAAGCTTTCTTT.

The chain carries TRBV6-6 and TRBJ1-5; 8 positions agree with TRBD1. The CDR3 contains 16 residues. Germline V CDR1 and CDR2: MNHNY, SVGAGI (reference sequence). After removal of 0 bases from V and 7 bases from J, the junction contained 8 bases not matched to a gene. The CDR3 sequence is CASSYSSGTGQQPQHF. CDR3 DNA sequence: TGTGCCAGCAGTTACTCAAGCGGGACAGGCCAACAGCCCCAGCATTTT.

The V gene is TRBV4-1, the J gene TRBJ1-2; D unresolved. The CDR3 is 14 amino acids. Trimming cost V 5 bases and J 6 bases, with 16 bases left between them. Germline-derived CDR1 and CDR2 are MGHRA and YSYEKL. The chain's CDR3 is CASSSGAGWNGYTF. The CDR3 DNA follows: TGCGCCAGCAGCTCGGGAGCGGGGTGGAATGGCTACACCTTC.

A single count supports this clone. The chain employs TRBV7-9 and TRBJ1-1, with a weak D call TRBD1 (5 bases). Germline V CDR1 and CDR2: SEHNR, FQNEAQ (reference sequence). V was trimmed by 1 base and J by 5 bases, leaving 11 bases between them. The length of the CDR3 is 14 residues. The CDR3 protein is CASSLDTRGTEAFF. CDR3 nucleotide sequence: TGTGCCAGCAGCTTAGACACTCGGGGGACTGAAGCTTTCTTT.

The chain joins TRBV25-1 to TRBJ1-6; 9 bases agree with TRBD1. This CDR3 spans 13 amino acids. Losses at the gene ends were 6 bases for V and 15 bases for J; bases not matched to a gene: 9. The V gene's germline CDR1 is MGHDK and CDR2 SYGVNS. The CDR3 loop reads CASRSEDRGSLHF. As DNA, the CDR3 is TGTGCCAGCAGATCAGAGGACAGGGGAAGCCTCCACTTT.

V usage is TRBV9 and J usage is TRBJ1-2; 8 bases agree with TRBD1. CDR1 is SGDLS and CDR2 is YYNGEE in the germline V gene. Trimming cost V 0 bases and J 6 bases; bases outside gene matches: 1. This CDR3 has 13 amino acids. This CDR3 is CASSVAGGHGYTF. As DNA, the CDR3 is TGTGCCAGCAGCGTAGCAGGGGGCCATGGCTACACCTTC.

The rearrangement joins TRBV7-2 to TRBJ1-1; 8 nucleotides align to TRBD1. CDR1 SGHTA and CDR2 FQGNSA come from the germline V gene. CDR3 length equals 15 residues. V gave up 0 bases and J gave up 5 bases; unmatched junction bases: 5. CDR3 region: CASSLAQGAGTEAFF. In DNA, the CDR3 is TGTGCCAGCAGCTTAGCGCAGGGGGCAGGAACTGAAGCTTTCTTT. The full variable domain, with the rest looked up from reference TRBV7-2 and TRBJ1-1, is GAGVSQSPSNKVTEKGKDVELRCDPISGHTALYWYRQSLGQGLEFLIYFQGNSAPDKSGLPSDRFSAERTGGSVSTLTIQRTQQEDSAVYLCASSLAQGAGTEAFFGQGTRLTVV.

The chain uses TRBV6-5 and TRBJ2-1; 8 bases agree with TRBD2. Trimming removed 5 bases from V and 6 bases from J; junction bases left unmatched: 9. This CDR3 is 15 amino acids long. Germline loops: CDR1 MNHEY, CDR2 SVGAGI. The CDR3: CASSREAGAPNEQFF. Here the CDR3 DNA reads TGTGCCAGCAGTCGGGAAGCGGGGGCCCCCAATGAGCAGTTCTTC.

V gene TRBV4-1 combines with J gene TRBJ1-2; 7 bases fit TRBD1. V shed 0 bases, J shed 3 bases, and the junction held 4 bases outside the gene matches. The CDR3 runs 15 residues. Germline V CDR1 and CDR2: MGHRA, YSYEKL. CDR3 loop: CASSQDWGQYYGYTF. The CDR3 coding sequence is TGCGCCAGCAGCCAAGATTGGGGACAGTACTATGGCTACACCTTC.